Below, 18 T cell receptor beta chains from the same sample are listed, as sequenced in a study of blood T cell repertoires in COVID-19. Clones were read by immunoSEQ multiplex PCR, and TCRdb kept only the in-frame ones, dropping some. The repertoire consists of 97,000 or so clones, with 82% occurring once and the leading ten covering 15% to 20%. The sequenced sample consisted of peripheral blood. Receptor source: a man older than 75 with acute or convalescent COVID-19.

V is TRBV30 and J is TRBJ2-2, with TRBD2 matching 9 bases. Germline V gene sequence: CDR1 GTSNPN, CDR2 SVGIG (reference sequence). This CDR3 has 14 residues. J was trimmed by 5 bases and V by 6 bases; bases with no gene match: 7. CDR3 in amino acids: CACRGLARTGELFF. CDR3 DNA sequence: TGTGCCTGCCGAGGACTAGCGCGTACCGGGGAGCTGTTTTTT.

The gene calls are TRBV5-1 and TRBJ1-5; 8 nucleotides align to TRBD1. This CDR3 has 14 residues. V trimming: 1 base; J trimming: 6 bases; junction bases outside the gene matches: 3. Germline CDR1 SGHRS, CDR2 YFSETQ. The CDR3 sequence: CASSLSTGGQPQHF. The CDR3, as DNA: TGCGCCAGCAGCTTGAGTACAGGGGGTCAGCCCCAGCATTTT.

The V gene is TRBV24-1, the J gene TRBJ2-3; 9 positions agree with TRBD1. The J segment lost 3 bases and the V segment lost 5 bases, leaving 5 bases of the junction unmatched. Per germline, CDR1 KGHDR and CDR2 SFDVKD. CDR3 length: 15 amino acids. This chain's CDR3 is CATSVNRGRTDTQYF. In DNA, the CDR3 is TGTGCCACCAGTGTTAACAGGGGGCGAACAGATACGCAGTATTTT.

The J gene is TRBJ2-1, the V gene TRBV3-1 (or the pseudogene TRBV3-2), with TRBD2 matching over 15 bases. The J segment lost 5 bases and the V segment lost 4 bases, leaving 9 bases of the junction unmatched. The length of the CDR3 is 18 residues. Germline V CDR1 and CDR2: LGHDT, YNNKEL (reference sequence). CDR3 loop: CASSRGLAGGSRDNEQFF. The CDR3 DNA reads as TGTGCCAGCAGCCGGGGACTAGCGGGAGGAAGTCGTGACAATGAGCAGTTCTTC.

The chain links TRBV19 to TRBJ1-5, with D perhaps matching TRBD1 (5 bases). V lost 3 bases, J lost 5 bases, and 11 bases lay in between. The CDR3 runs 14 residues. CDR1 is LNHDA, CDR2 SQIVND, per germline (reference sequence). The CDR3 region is CASSIGQVYQPQHF. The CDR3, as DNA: TGTGCCAGTAGTATTGGACAAGTATATCAGCCCCAGCATTTT.

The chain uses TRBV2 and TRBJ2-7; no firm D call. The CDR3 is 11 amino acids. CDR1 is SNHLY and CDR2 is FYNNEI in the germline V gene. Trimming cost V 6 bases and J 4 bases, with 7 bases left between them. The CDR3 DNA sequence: TGTGCCAGCAGGAACTTATACGAGCAGTACTTC. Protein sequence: CASRNLYEQYF.

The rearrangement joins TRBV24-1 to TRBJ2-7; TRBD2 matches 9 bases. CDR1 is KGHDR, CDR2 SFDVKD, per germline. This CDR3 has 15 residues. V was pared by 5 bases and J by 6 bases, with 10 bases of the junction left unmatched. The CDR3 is CATSGSGTSLAEQYF. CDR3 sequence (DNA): TGTGCCACCAGTGGTTCCGGGACTAGCTTGGCCGAGCAGTACTTC.

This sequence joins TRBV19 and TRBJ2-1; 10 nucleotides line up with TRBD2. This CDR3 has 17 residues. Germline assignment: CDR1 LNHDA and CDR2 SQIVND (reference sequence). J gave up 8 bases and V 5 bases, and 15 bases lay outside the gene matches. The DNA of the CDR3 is TGTGCCAGTAGTCCCCGAGGAGCGGGAGGGCCTGGGGATGAGCAGTTCTTC. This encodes CASSPRGAGGPGDEQFF.

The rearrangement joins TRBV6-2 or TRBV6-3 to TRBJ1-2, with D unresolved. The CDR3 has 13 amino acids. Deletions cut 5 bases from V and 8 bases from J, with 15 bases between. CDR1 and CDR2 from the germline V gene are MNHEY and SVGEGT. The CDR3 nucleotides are TGTGCCAGCAGTCGAGGAAGGTTCGAGGGCTACACCTTC. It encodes CASSRGRFEGYTF.

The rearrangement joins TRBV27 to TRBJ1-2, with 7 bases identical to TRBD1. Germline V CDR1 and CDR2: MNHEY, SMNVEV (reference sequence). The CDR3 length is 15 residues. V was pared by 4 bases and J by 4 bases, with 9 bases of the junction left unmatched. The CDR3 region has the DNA TGTGCCAGCAGTTCAGATAAGACAGGGTCCTATGGCTACACCTTC. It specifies CASSSDKTGSYGYTF.

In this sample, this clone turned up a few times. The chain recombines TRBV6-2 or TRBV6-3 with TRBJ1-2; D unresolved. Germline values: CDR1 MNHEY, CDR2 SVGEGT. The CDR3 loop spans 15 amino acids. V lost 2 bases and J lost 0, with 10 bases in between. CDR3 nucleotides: TGTGCCAGCAGTTACCAGACACCCGCTAACTATGGCTACACCTTC. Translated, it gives CASSYQTPANYGYTF.

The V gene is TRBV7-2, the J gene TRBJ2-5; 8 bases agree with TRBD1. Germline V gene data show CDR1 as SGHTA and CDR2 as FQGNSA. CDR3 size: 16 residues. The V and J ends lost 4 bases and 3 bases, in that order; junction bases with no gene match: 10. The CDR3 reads CASSSRRGQGEETQYF. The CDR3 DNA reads TGTGCCAGCAGCTCCCGCAGAGGACAGGGTGAAGAGACCCAGTACTTC.

CDR3: CASSARDRGTGELFF. For the CDR3, the DNA is TGTGCCAGCAGCGCCCGGGACAGGGGAACCGGGGAGCTGTTTTTT. V and J are TRBV5-5 and TRBJ2-2; 10 positions agree with TRBD1. In germline, CDR1 is SGHKS, CDR2 YYEKEE (reference sequence). V lost 4 bases to trimming and J lost 5 bases; unmatched junction nucleotides: 5. The CDR3 runs to 15 residues.

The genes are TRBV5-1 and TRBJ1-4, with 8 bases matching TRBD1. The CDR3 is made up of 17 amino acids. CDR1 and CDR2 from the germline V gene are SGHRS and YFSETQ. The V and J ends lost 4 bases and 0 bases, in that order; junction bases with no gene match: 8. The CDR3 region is CASSPGTGGTTNEKLFF. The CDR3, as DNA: TGCGCCAGCAGCCCCGGGACAGGCGGGACAACTAATGAAAAACTGTTTTTT. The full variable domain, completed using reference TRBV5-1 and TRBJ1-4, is KAGVTQTPRYLIKTRGQQVTLSCSPISGHRSVSWYQQTPGQGLQFLFEYFSETQRNKGNFPGRFSGRQFSNSRSEMNVSTLELGDSALYLCASSPGTGGTTNEKLFFGSGTQLSVL.

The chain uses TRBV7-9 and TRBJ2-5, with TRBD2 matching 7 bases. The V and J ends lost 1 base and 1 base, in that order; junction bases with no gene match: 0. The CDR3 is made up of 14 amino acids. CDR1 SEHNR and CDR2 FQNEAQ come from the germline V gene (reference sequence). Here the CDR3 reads CASSLGGGQETQYF. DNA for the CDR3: TGTGCCAGCAGCTTAGGGGGGGGCCAAGAGACCCAGTACTTC.

The CDR3 sequence: CASSQGLREQFF. The CDR3 DNA is TGTGCCAGCAGCCAAGGGTTGAGGGAGCAGTTCTTC. This sequence joins TRBV3-1 (or the pseudogene TRBV3-2) and TRBJ2-1; D not resolved. The CDR3 has 12 residues. Germline V gives CDR1 LGHDT, CDR2 YNNKEL (reference sequence). Trimming pared 1 base from V and 10 bases from J, leaving 8 bases between.

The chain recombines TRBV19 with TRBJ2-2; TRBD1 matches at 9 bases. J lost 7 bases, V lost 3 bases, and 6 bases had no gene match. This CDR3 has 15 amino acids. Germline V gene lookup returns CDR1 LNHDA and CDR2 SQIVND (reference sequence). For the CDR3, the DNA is TGTGCCAGTAGTATGGGGGACAGGGCCGGCGGGGAGCTGTTTTTT. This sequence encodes CASSMGDRAGGELFF.

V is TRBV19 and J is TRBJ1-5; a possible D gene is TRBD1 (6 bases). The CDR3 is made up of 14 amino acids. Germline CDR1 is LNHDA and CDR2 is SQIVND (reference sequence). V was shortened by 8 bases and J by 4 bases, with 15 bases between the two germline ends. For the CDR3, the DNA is TGTGCCAGTTCTGAGAGGGGGGGGAATCAGCCCCAGCATTTT. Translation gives CASSERGGNQPQHF.